The rows below give T cell receptor beta chains drawn from one sample of a study of blood T cell repertoires in COVID-19. Sequencing was performed with immunoSEQ multiplex PCR; in TCRdb, only in-frame clones are kept and a portion is missing. This sample yields approximately 46,000 clones, of which around 75% are seen a single time; roughly two thirds belongs to the top ten. What was sequenced was peripheral blood. The receptors come from a man of 80 years or more with acute or convalescent COVID-19. Each CDR3 is given with its conserved first and last residue. Each record gives: J gene, V gene, clone size, D gene, CDR3 DNA, CDR3 protein. The D gene is left open where the match is weak. Size is omitted from some rows. Given values are once, few, many or a class for expanded clones.

TRBJ2-5 TRBV29-1 - TRBD2 TGCAGCGCGCTAGCGGGAGGTAGGGGGGCCGCTTCCCAAGAGACCCAGTACTTC CSALAGGRGAASQETQYF
TRBJ2-7 TRBV7-3 - - TGTGCCAGCAGCTTGGAGGGGCAGAGCTCCTACGAGCAGTACTTC CASSLEGQSSYEQYF
TRBJ1-4 TRBV4-1 - - TGCGCCAGCAGCCAACTGGAGTTTTCGACTAATGAAAAACTGTTTTTT CASSQLEFSTNEKLFF
TRBJ1-1 TRBV19 - - TGTGCCAGTAGTATAGATCGCGGTCGGACTGAAGCTTTCTTT CASSIDRGRTEAFF
TRBJ1-2 TRBV7-2 - - TGTGCCAGCAGCCGGACACCGCCTAACTATGGCTACACCTTC CASSRTPPNYGYTF
TRBJ2-7 TRBV28 - - TGTGCCAGCGCAGGCTCATACGAGCAGTACTTC CASAGSYEQYF
TRBJ2-7 TRBV29-1 few - TGCAGCGTTGGTGTGTCAGGGTATGGCGAGCAGTACTTC CSVGVSGYGEQYF
TRBJ2-7 TRBV28 - TRBD2 TGTGCCAGCAGTATGAGCGGGAGAAAATACGAGCAGTACTTC CASSMSGRKYEQYF
TRBJ1-1 TRBV30 - TRBD1 TGTGCCTGGAGGGGACAGTTGAACACTGAAGCTTTCTTT CAWRGQLNTEAFF
TRBJ2-7 TRBV2 once - TGTGCCAGCAGTCAAGGGCTAGCGAGGTACGAGCAGTACTTC CASSQGLARYEQYF
TRBJ2-3 TRBV9 - TRBD1 TGTGCCAGCAGCGTAACAGGGGGTCGGGATACGCAGTATTTT CASSVTGGRDTQYF
TRBJ2-1 TRBV29-1 - TRBD1 TGCAGCTCGAGTCAGGGGGCTGGTGAGCAGTTCTTC CSSSQGAGEQFF
TRBJ1-2 TRBV7-3 - - TGTGCCAGCAGCCCCGGGATGAACTATGGCTACACCTTC CASSPGMNYGYTF
TRBJ2-5 TRBV3-1/TRBV3-2 few - TGTGCCAGCAGCCATTTCTGGGAGATGGAGACCCAGTACTTC CASSHFWEMETQYF
TRBJ2-7 TRBV10-3 - TRBD2 TGTGCCATCAGCCCAACGGGAGGCGAGCAGTACTTC CAISPTGGEQYF
TRBJ1-5 TRBV19 - - TGTGCCAGTAGTATGAGGGACTCCAATCAGCCCCAGCATTTT CASSMRDSNQPQHF
TRBJ1-3 TRBV9 - - TGTGCCAGCAGCCCAGGGACTGGAAACACCATATATTTT CASSPGTGNTIYF
TRBJ1-6 TRBV5-1 - - TGCGCCAGCAGCTTGATGGACAGCAATAATTCACCCCTCCACTTT CASSLMDSNNSPLHF
TRBJ2-7 TRBV28 - TRBD1 TGTGCCAGCAGTTCATCCGGGACAGGAAAGGACGAGCAGTACTTC CASSSSGTGKDEQYF
TRBJ2-1 TRBV9 - TRBD2 TGTGCCAGCAGCCCCACTAGCGGGAATTACAATGAGCAGTTCTTC CASSPTSGNYNEQFF
TRBJ1-5 TRBV30 - TRBD1 TGTGCCTGGAGTAACAGGGGGGTCAATCAGCCCCAGCATTTT CAWSNRGVNQPQHF
TRBJ2-7 TRBV9 - TRBD2 TGTGCCAGCAGCCCCCGGGACTACCTCAGAGAGCAGTACTTC CASSPRDYLREQYF
TRBJ1-4 TRBV19 - TRBD1 TGTGCCTCTAACAGGGGGTTGAGTGAAAAACTGTTTTTT CASNRGLSEKLFF
TRBJ2-5 TRBV18 - TRBD2 TGTGCCAGCTCACCGGGACTAAGGGAGACCCAGTACTTC CASSPGLRETQYF
TRBJ2-7 TRBV3-1/TRBV3-2 - - TGTGCCAGCAGCCAAGATACGGGTTTTGCCTACGAGCAGTACTTC CASSQDTGFAYEQYF
TRBJ2-1 TRBV6-5 - - TGTGCCAGCAGTTACACTATCAAGGAAGCGCAGTTCTTC CASSYTIKEAQFF
TRBJ1-6 TRBV5-1 few TRBD1 TGCGCCAGCAGCTTAGGGACAGGAGGCTCACCCCTCCACTTT CASSLGTGGSPLHF
TRBJ2-1 TRBV6-6 few TRBD2 TGTGCCAGCAGTTACCCAGCGGGATCTGGTCATGAGCAGTTCTTC CASSYPAGSGHEQFF